This T cell receptor (beta chain) was observed in a study of CD8 T cells in Susac syndrome. About the research overall: Blood was drawn from patients with Susac syndrome. At that point, they were therapy-naive, on corticosteroids, or on intravenous immunoglobulin alone. Points from the study as a whole: As the study acknowledged, the number of individuals who were part of its TCR sequencing and HLA analysis was relatively small.

V was trimmed by 6 bases and J by 2 bases, leaving 14 bases between them. Germline V CDR1 and CDR2: SQVTM, ANQGSEA. CDR3 size: 14 residues. After extraction with the RNeasy kit, about 0.5 to 1 ug of the RNA was reverse transcribed using random hexamers. Amplification of TCR beta CDR3 across 54 Vbeta and 13 Jbeta was performed with immunoSEQ multiplex PCR. TCRdb passed the immunoSEQ multiplex PCR reads through MiXCR, listing each CDR3 protein once. The sample yields around 130,000 distinct CDR3 sequences, roughly 94% seen once. Notes on this clonotype: Its antigen is not identified.

Negative isolation yielded the CD8+ and CD4+ T cells, while FACS enriched the TEMRA cells. This clonotype was obtained from a human donor with Susac syndrome. The specimen was CD8+ T cells from PBMCs. This sequence joins TRBV29-1 and TRBJ2-1, with D possibly TRBD2 on 7 matching bases. The CDR3 here is CSVRGGSPYNEQFF. Here the CDR3 DNA reads TGCAGCGTGAGGGGGGGGTCCCCCTACAATGAGCAGTTCTTC.